Below are 9 T cell receptor beta chains sequenced from a single sample in a study of long-term antiretroviral therapy in people with HIV. The immunoSEQ assay was v3.0, run at survey level. Sequencing was performed with immunoSEQ multiplex PCR; in TCRdb, only in-frame clones are kept and a portion is missing. The sample records about 25,000 clones, 80% to 90% being singletons. This specimen was unsorted PBMCs, taken 3 years after starting antiretroviral therapy. These receptors were taken from a man between 18 and 35 years old with HIV.

This chain uses TRBV2 with TRBJ1-3, with 9 bases matching TRBD1. Germline V gene data show CDR1 as SNHLY and CDR2 as FYNNEI. The CDR3 length is 13 residues. V dropped 11 bases and J dropped 4; count of bases not matched to a gene: 6. The CDR3 region is CAGGQGLGNTIYF. For the CDR3, the DNA is TGTGCCGGGGGACAGGGTTTGGGAAACACCATATATTTT.

The chain has TRBV6-6 and TRBJ2-1; D uncertain. V was shortened by 6 bases and J by 6 bases, with 0 bases between the two germline ends. Germline V lookup: CDR1 MNHNY, CDR2 SVGAGI (reference sequence). The CDR3 loop spans 9 amino acids. This CDR3 reads CASSNEQFF. Written as DNA, the CDR3 is TGTGCCAGCAGCAATGAGCAGTTCTTC.

J is TRBJ2-7 and V is TRBV7-9; 9 positions agree with TRBD1. Germline CDR1 is SEHNR and CDR2 is FQNEAQ (reference sequence). The CDR3 has 14 residues. With V trimmed by 5 bases and J by 2 bases, 4 bases remained unmatched. The CDR3 DNA is TGTGCCAGCAGCAGACAGGGGGTGACCTACGAGCAGTACTTC. It specifies CASSRQGVTYEQYF.

The V call is TRBV28, the J call TRBJ1-5; unclear D gene. The CDR3 totals 14 residues. The germline gives CDR1 MDHEN, CDR2 SYDVKM. V lost 4 bases and J lost 5, with 12 bases in between. The CDR3 reads CASSSGQDDQPQHF. CDR3 bases: TGTGCCAGCAGTTCCGGGCAGGACGATCAGCCCCAGCATTTT. The whole variable domain, remainder taken from reference TRBV28 and TRBJ1-5, is DVKVTQSSRYLVKRTGEKVFLECVQDMDHENMFWYRQDPGLGLRLIYFSYDVKMKEKGDIPEGYSVSREKKERFSLILESASTNQTSMYLCASSSGQDDQPQHFGDGTRLSIL.

The chain couples TRBV10-3 to TRBJ2-2; D is perhaps TRBD1 (6 bases). From germline, CDR1 is ENHRY and CDR2 SYGVKD. With 10 bases removed from V and 5 bases from J, the gap between germline ends came to 8 bases. This CDR3 contains 11 residues. The CDR3 bases are TGTGCCACCACAGGGACCGGGGAGCTGTTTTTT. Its translation: CATTGTGELFF.

The chain recombines TRBV18 with TRBJ2-3; 9 bases line up with TRBD2. J gave up 4 bases and V 2 bases, and 7 bases lay outside the gene matches. The CDR3 runs 16 residues. In germline, CDR1 is KGHSH, CDR2 LQKENI. In nucleotides, the CDR3 is TGTGCCAGCTCACCAATTTCTAGCGGGGTATCAGATACGCAGTATTTT. This gives the protein CASSPISSGVSDTQYF.

This rearrangement joins TRBV6-1 to TRBJ2-3; 10 bases match TRBD2. This CDR3 has 15 residues. V was clipped by 3 bases and J by 4 bases; unmatched bases: 4. From germline, CDR1 is MNHNS and CDR2 SASEGT. The DNA for the CDR3 is TGTGCCAGCAGTGATGAAGCGGGGGGGCCAGATACGCAGTATTTT. This translates into CASSDEAGGPDTQYF.

The rearrangement uses TRBV4-2 and TRBJ1-1; D might be TRBD1 (5 bases). The germline V gene encodes CDR1 LGHNA and CDR2 YNFKEQ. The V gene lost 0 bases and the J gene lost 7 bases, with 18 bases spanning the gap. The CDR3 is 16 residues long. Here the CDR3 reads CASSQDGAGWEREAFF. The CDR3 DNA reads as TGTGCCAGCAGCCAAGACGGGGCAGGGTGGGAGCGTGAAGCTTTCTTT.

This chain connects TRBV5-5 to TRBJ1-4, with a possible D match to TRBD1 (5 bases). This CDR3 has 16 residues. Trimming left V 9 bases short and J 1 base short, with 19 bases between. Germline loops: CDR1 SGHKS, CDR2 YYEKEE (reference sequence). This CDR3 is CAKSRGRWGTNEKLFF. The CDR3 coding sequence is TGTGCCAAATCAAGGGGAAGGTGGGGAACTAATGAAAAACTGTTTTTT.